A selection of T cell receptor beta chains follows, all from one sample in a study of blood T cells in healthy people across ages. TCRdb reprocessed the 5' RACE reads with MiXCR, giving one entry per CDR3 protein. The repertoire holds over 1,300,000 distinct CDR3 sequences, with approximately 59% as singletons. Sequencing was carried out using blood. The receptors were gathered from a man aged 18-30 years in good health. Each CDR3 is given with its conserved first and last residue. A D gene is named only where the DNA matches it firmly. The size of a clone is reported for some rows only, either as once, few or many, or as a class for expanded clones.

V	D	size	J	length	DNA	CDR3
TRBV12-3/TRBV12-4	TRBD1	-	TRBJ2-7	15	TGTGCCAGCAGTCACAAGGGCAGGGGGCTCTACGAGCAGTACTTC	CASSHKGRGLYEQYF
TRBV12-3/TRBV12-4	-	-	TRBJ2-5	15	TGTGCCAGCAGTATACAGGGTCGCCTTCAAGAGACCCAGTACTTC	CASSIQGRLQETQYF
TRBV11-2	TRBD1	-	TRBJ1-2	15	TGTGCCAGCAGTTATAGGGGGACAGGGGACTATGGCTACACCTTC	CASSYRGTGDYGYTF
TRBV20-1	-	-	TRBJ2-1	12	TGCAGTGCTAGAGAAGTATTCAATGAGCAGTTCTTC	CSAREVFNEQFF
TRBV27	-	-	TRBJ1-5	13	TGTGCCAGCAGCTACACAGGGAATCAGCCCCAGCATTTT	CASSYTGNQPQHF
TRBV4-1	TRBD2	-	TRBJ2-5	17	TGCGCCAGCAGCCAAGCCCCCCCGGGGGGGCGAATAGAGACCCAGTACTTC	CASSQAPPGGRIETQYF
TRBV19	-	-	TRBJ2-3	15	TGTGCCAGTAGTGTCATCTTGTCTGGCGGGGATACGCAGTATTTT	CASSVILSGGDTQYF
TRBV2	TRBD1	-	TRBJ1-1	15	TGTGCCAGCAGTACAGCCCAGGGGGCGATGCCTGAAGCTTTCTTT	CASSTAQGAMPEAFF
TRBV29-1	-	few	TRBJ2-2	13	TGCAGCGTTGTGTTAGGTAACACCGGGGAGCTGTTTTTT	CSVVLGNTGELFF
TRBV14	TRBD1	-	TRBJ1-1	14	TGTGCCAGCAGCCGGGGACAGCGTAACGCTGAAGCTTTCTTT	CASSRGQRNAEAFF
TRBV28	-	-	TRBJ1-1	16	TGTGCCAGCAGTTTTTTCCGAAGGGGGGCAGAGACTGAAGCTTTCTTT	CASSFFRRGAETEAFF
TRBV28	-	-	TRBJ2-5	14	TGTGCCAGCAGTTTATCCAGGGGACCGGGCGAGAAGTACTTC	CASSLSRGPGEKYF
TRBV14	TRBD1	-	TRBJ1-1	17	TGTGCCAGCAGCCAAGATATCGGGTGGGACAGTCCCTATGGGGCTTTCTTT	CASSQDIGWDSPYGAFF
TRBV9	-	-	TRBJ1-2	19	TGTGCCAGCAGCGTAGGATTATCAACAGACCATTCGCAATTCTATGGCTACACCTTC	CASSVGLSTDHSQFYGYTF